The 22 T cell receptor beta chains reported below all come from one sample, sequenced in a study of blood T cell repertoires in COVID-19. Using immunoSEQ multiplex PCR, the repertoire was profiled, and TCRdb retains in-frame clones only, with some absent. The sample consists of roughly 190,000 clones, roughly four fifths of them appearing once. The sample consisted of PBMCs or T cells enriched from blood (not recorded which). These receptors all come from a man between 40 and 49 years old who had recovered from COVID-19.

The rearrangement links TRBV30 to TRBJ1-1; D is undetermined. Trimming removed 0 bases at V and 11 bases at J, with 10 bases between. This CDR3 spans 11 amino acids. CDR1 and CDR2 from the germline V gene are GTSNPN and SVGIG (reference sequence). The CDR3 region is CAWSVRSSAFF. The CDR3 nucleotides are TGTGCCTGGAGTGTACGAAGCTCGGCTTTCTTT.

The chain couples TRBV7-9 to TRBJ1-1, with 8 bases matching TRBD1. This CDR3 region has 13 residues. The ends lost 5 bases at V and 7 bases at J; junction bases unmatched: 6. Germline CDR1 SEHNR, CDR2 FQNEAQ (reference sequence). The CDR3 sequence is CASSAAGGGEAFF. CDR3 DNA: TGTGCCAGCAGCGCCGCAGGGGGCGGTGAAGCTTTCTTT.

The CDR3 loop reads CASSLRQGLVTEAFF. CDR3 DNA: TGCGCCAGCAGCTTAAGACAGGGGTTGGTCACTGAAGCTTTCTTT. This chain uses TRBV5-1 with TRBJ1-1; 8 bases match TRBD1. With 2 bases clipped from V and 4 bases from J, the junction kept 7 bases outside the gene matches. Germline lookup yields CDR1 SGHRS and CDR2 YFSETQ. The length of the CDR3 is 15 residues.

The chain is built from TRBV7-9 and TRBJ2-3; D may be TRBD2 (6 bases). Germline CDR1 and CDR2: SEHNR and FQNEAQ (reference sequence). The V end lost 5 bases, the J end lost 2 bases, and 11 bases lay between the germline ends. The CDR3 is 14 amino acids. DNA for the CDR3: TGTGCCAGCAGCGGAGGGACTGCCACAGATACGCAGTATTTT. Translating gives CASSGGTATDTQYF.

The J gene is TRBJ2-7, the V gene TRBV4-3; D is perhaps TRBD1 (7 bases). From germline, CDR1 is LGHNA and CDR2 YSLEER. This CDR3 has 17 amino acids. V dropped 2 bases and J dropped 3 bases, with 20 bases sitting between them. CDR3 amino acids: CASSQKGPGGPVYEQYF. As DNA, the CDR3 is TGCGCCAGCAGCCAAAAAGGGCCAGGGGGGCCCGTCTACGAGCAGTACTTC.

V gene TRBV5-1 combines with J gene TRBJ2-5; 11 bases are shared with TRBD1. With V trimmed by 4 bases and J by 1 base, 6 bases remained unmatched. Per the germline V gene, CDR1 is SGHRS and CDR2 is YFSETQ. The CDR3 is 16 amino acids. The CDR3 loop is CASSGGTGGSQETQYF. The CDR3 DNA is TGCGCCAGCAGCGGCGGGACAGGGGGTTCCCAAGAGACCCAGTACTTC.

This clone was recorded a few times. This chain uses TRBV2 with TRBJ2-3; D call uncertain. The V end lost 7 bases, the J end lost 2 bases, and 10 bases lay between the germline ends. Per germline, CDR1 SNHLY and CDR2 FYNNEI. The CDR3 is 13 amino acids. The CDR3: CASNGVYTDTQYF. The CDR3 nucleotides read TGTGCCAGCAACGGAGTGTACACAGATACGCAGTATTTT.

The chain combines TRBV6-2 or TRBV6-3 with TRBJ1-5, with D perhaps matching TRBD1 (6 bases). The CDR3 spans 13 residues. Looked up from germline, CDR1 is MNHEY and CDR2 is SVGEGT. Between the trimmed V and J ends, which lost 2 bases and 7 bases, there was a span of 9 bases. The CDR3 nucleotides read TGTGCCAGCAGTTACCAGGGGTACCAGCCCCAGCATTTT. This translates into CASSYQGYQPQHF.

The CDR3 region has the DNA TGTGCCAGTAGTAGGGACATCAGCCTACACTACGAGCAGTACTTC. Translation gives CASSRDISLHYEQYF. The genes are TRBV19 and TRBJ2-7; the D gene is possibly TRBD1 (6 bases). CDR1 and CDR2 from the germline V gene are LNHDA and SQIVND (reference sequence). V was trimmed by 4 bases and J by 3 bases, leaving 16 bases between them. The CDR3 covers 15 residues.

V usage is TRBV20-1 and J usage is TRBJ1-2; D gene unclear. There are 13 residues in the CDR3. Germline CDR1 and CDR2: DFQATT and SNEGSKA (reference sequence). V gave up 3 bases and J gave up 6 bases, with 14 bases separating them. The CDR3 DNA follows: TGCAGTGCTAGTCCACAGCAAAACCATGGCTACACCTTC. This sequence encodes CSASPQQNHGYTF.

The V gene is TRBV9, the J gene TRBJ2-3; tentative D call: TRBD2 (6 bases). This CDR3 contains 13 residues. The germline V gene encodes CDR1 SGDLS and CDR2 YYNGEE. Trimming took 4 bases from V and 14 from J, leaving 20 bases between them. CDR3 region: CASSPSLGTPMYF. The CDR3 DNA follows: TGTGCCAGCAGCCCCTCCCTGGGGACTCCCATGTATTTT.

The chain links TRBV12-3 or TRBV12-4 to TRBJ1-2; D gene uncertain. The V end was cut by 3 bases, the J end by 6 bases, with 11 bases between. The CDR3 runs to 13 residues. In DNA form, the CDR3 reads TGTGCCAGCAGTTTCAGAGGAGGCGATGGCTACACCTTC. It is translated as CASSFRGGDGYTF.

The V and J genes are TRBV5-1 and TRBJ2-3; 11 bases line up with TRBD2. After removal of 3 bases from V and 6 bases from J, the junction contained 6 bases not matched to a gene. The CDR3 sequence is 15 residues long. Germline-derived CDR1 and CDR2 are SGHRS and YFSETQ. CDR3 amino acids: CASSSGTSGLDTQYF. The CDR3 DNA sequence: TGCGCCAGCAGCTCCGGGACTAGCGGACTTGATACGCAGTATTTT.

The chain uses TRBV7-3 and TRBJ2-1; 9 positions agree with TRBD2. The ends lost 5 bases at V and 4 bases at J; junction bases unmatched: 3. Germline V gives CDR1 SGHTA, CDR2 FQGTGA. The CDR3 has 14 amino acids. The CDR3 bases are TGTGCCAGCAGCCCCGGACTAGCGTACAATGAGCAGTTCTTC. It codes for CASSPGLAYNEQFF.

This chain joins TRBV7-4 and TRBJ2-1; 7 positions match TRBD2. The V gene's germline CDR1 is SGHVT and CDR2 SQSDAQ. The CDR3 contains 18 residues. J was trimmed by 5 bases and V by 0 bases; bases with no gene match: 13. The CDR3 bases are TGTGCCAGCAGCTTAGCGCTAAAAGGGCGGGAGTACCACAATGAGCAGTTCTTC. This codes for CASSLALKGREYHNEQFF.

The chain links TRBV30 to TRBJ1-2; D call uncertain. The CDR3 sequence is 13 residues long. V was pared by 4 bases and J by 4 bases, with 13 bases between. Germline assignment: CDR1 GTSNPN and CDR2 SVGIG (reference sequence). The CDR3 sequence is CAWMRILSYGYTF. For the CDR3, the DNA is TGTGCCTGGATGCGGATACTTTCCTATGGCTACACCTTC. Looking up the rest from reference TRBV30 and TRBJ1-2 gives the full variable domain: SQTIHQWPATLVQPVGSPLSLECTVEGTSNPNLYWYRQAAGRGLQLLFYSVGIGQISSEVPQNLSASRPQDRQFILSSKKLLLSDSGFYLCAWMRILSYGYTFGSGTRLTVV.

This sequence joins TRBV5-4 and TRBJ2-7; 7 nucleotides match TRBD2. V shed 4 bases and J 8 bases; nucleotides not matched to a gene: 15. This CDR3 region has 15 residues. Germline V gives CDR1 SGHNT, CDR2 YYREEE (reference sequence). As DNA, the CDR3 is TGTGCCAGCAGCCCGGATACTAGCGTTGAAACGAAGCAGTACGTC. This translates into CASSPDTSVETKQYV.

This clone occurred once. The gene calls are TRBV27 and TRBJ1-1; D remains unclear. The V end was cut by 4 bases, the J end by 0 bases, with 6 bases between. The V gene's germline CDR1 is MNHEY and CDR2 SMNVEV (reference sequence). This CDR3 is 13 amino acids long. The CDR3 nucleotides read TGTGCCAGCAGTTCCGGGATGAACACTGAAGCTTTCTTT. This gives the protein CASSSGMNTEAFF.

CDR3 DNA sequence: TGTGCCAGCAGCCCCGGGACTAGTGACAATGAGCAGTTCTTC. It specifies CASSPGTSDNEQFF. J is TRBJ2-1 and V is TRBV7-9, with TRBD2 matching 8 bases. CDR1 is SEHNR and CDR2 is FQNEAQ in the germline V gene (reference sequence). This CDR3 is built from 14 residues. The J segment lost 5 bases and the V segment lost 5 bases, leaving 5 bases of the junction unmatched.

V usage is TRBV7-7 and J usage is TRBJ2-3; the match to TRBD2 covers 8 bases. V gave up 2 bases and J gave up 2 bases; unmatched junction bases: 3. The CDR3 loop spans 15 amino acids. Germline CDR1 SSHAT, CDR2 FNYEAQ (reference sequence). CDR3 bases: TGTGCCAGCAGCTTACTCGGGAGGGACACAGATACGCAGTATTTT. Protein: CASSLLGRDTDTQYF.

V is TRBV6-5 and J is TRBJ1-2, with unresolved D. The length of the CDR3 is 11 residues. V gave up 8 bases and J gave up 8 bases, with 12 bases separating them. From germline, CDR1 is MNHEY and CDR2 SVGAGI. This chain's CDR3 is CASRDPEGYTF. The CDR3 nucleotides are TGTGCCAGCCGGGATCCTGAGGGCTACACCTTC.

CDR3 in amino acids: CASSRSTGNTEAFF. The CDR3 DNA reads TGTGCCAGCAGCCGATCTACAGGGAACACTGAAGCTTTCTTT. This rearrangement joins TRBV11-2 to TRBJ1-1; maybe TRBD1 (5 bases). The CDR3 is made up of 14 amino acids. The ends were cut back, 5 bases at V and 1 base at J, with 11 bases in the middle. Germline V gene data show CDR1 as SGHAT and CDR2 as FQNNGV.